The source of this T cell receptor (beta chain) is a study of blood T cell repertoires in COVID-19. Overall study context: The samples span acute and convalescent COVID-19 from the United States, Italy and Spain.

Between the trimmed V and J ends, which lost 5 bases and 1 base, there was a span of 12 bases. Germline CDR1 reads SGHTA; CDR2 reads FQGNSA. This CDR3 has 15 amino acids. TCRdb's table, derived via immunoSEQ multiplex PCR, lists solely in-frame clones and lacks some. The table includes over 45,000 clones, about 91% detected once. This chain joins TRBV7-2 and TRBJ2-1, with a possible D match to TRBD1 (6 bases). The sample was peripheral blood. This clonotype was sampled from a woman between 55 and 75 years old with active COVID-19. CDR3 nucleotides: TGTGCCAGCAGCCGGACAGCCACTTCCTACAATGAGCAGTTCTTC. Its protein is CASSRTATSYNEQFF. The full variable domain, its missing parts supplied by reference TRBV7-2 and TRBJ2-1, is GAGVSQSPSNKVTEKGKDVELRCDPISGHTALYWYRQSLGQGLEFLIYFQGNSAPDKSGLPSDRFSAERTGGSVSTLTIQRTQQEDSAVYLCASSRTATSYNEQFFGPGTRLTVL.